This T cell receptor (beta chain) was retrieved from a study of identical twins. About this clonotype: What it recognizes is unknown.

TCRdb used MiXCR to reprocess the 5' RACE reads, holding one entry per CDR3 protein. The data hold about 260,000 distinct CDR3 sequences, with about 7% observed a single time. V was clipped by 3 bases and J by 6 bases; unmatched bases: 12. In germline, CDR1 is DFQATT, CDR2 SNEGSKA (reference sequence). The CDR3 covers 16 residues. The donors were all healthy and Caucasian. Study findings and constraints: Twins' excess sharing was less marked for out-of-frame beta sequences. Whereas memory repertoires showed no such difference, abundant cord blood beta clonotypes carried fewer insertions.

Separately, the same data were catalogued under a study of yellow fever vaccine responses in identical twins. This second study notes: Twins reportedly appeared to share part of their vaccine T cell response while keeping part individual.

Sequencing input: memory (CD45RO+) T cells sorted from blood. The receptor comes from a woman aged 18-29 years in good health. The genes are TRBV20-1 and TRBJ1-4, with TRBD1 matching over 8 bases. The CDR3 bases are TGCAGTGCTAGCCCCACTTTCGGGACAGGCGATGAAAAACTGTTTTTT. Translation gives CSASPTFGTGDEKLFF.